A selection of T cell receptor beta chains follows, all from one sample in a study of blood T cell repertoires in COVID-19. The data were produced by immunoSEQ multiplex PCR, yet TCRdb's version contains in-frame clones alone and is incomplete. The table lists more than 85,000 clones, 70% to 90% of them singletons, with about a sixth in the top ten. Sequencing was performed on peripheral blood. The receptor set was obtained from a human donor in a cohort sampled during active COVID-19. The CDR3 runs from the conserved cysteine through the conserved F or W. The D gene is left open where the match is weak. Some rows mark clone size as missing; the rest say once, few, many or name a class of expanded clone.

TRBV19	TRBJ1-1	NA	NA	CASSDSRVAEAFF
TRBV7-2	TRBJ2-7	few	NA	CASSLSPAGKGEQYF
TRBV7-3	TRBJ2-2	NA	NA	CASSSTVLGTGELFF
TRBV27	TRBJ2-1	NA	TRBD2	CASSLRGAMGNEQFF
TRBV5-4	TRBJ2-7	NA	NA	CASSFMEGYEQYF
TRBV7-2	TRBJ1-1	few	NA	CASSLGSGENTEAFF
TRBV19	TRBJ1-5	NA	TRBD1	CATKEDRSSNQPQHF
TRBV2	TRBJ2-1	NA	TRBD2	CASRGLAGAYNEQFF
TRBV6-1	TRBJ2-4	NA	NA	CASSESGGDIQYF
TRBV6-2/TRBV6-3	TRBJ2-7	NA	TRBD2	CASSSPSGGTPYEQYF
TRBV6-6	TRBJ2-1	once	NA	CASSKPQGANEQFF
TRBV29-1	TRBJ2-5	NA	TRBD2	CSVANPGGLKTQYF
TRBV5-1	TRBJ1-5	medium-sized	NA	CASSMDPSGGNQPQHF
TRBV6-5	TRBJ2-7	NA	NA	CASTLQWGVSYEQYF
TRBV3-1/TRBV3-2	TRBJ2-6	NA	NA	CASSQDGFSGANVLTF
TRBV19	TRBJ1-4	NA	NA	CASIDFRTNEKLFF
TRBV12-3/TRBV12-4	TRBJ2-2	NA	TRBD2	CASRGGATGELFF